This T cell receptor (beta chain) was found in a study of T cells after yellow fever vaccination. Broader study findings: FACS-sorted repertoires might harbor abundant contaminating clonotypes from the bulk population. Post-booster reappearance was seen for most primary-vaccination clones (around 96% CD4, around 90% CD8).

TCRdb passed the 5' RACE reads through MiXCR, listing each CDR3 protein once. The sample contains 45,000 to 65,000 distinct CDR3 sequences, less than 8% of which appear only once. This CDR3 region has 14 residues. V lost 1 base, J lost 6 bases, and 10 bases lay in between. Germline V gene data show CDR1 as LNHNV and CDR2 as YYDKDF (reference sequence). This clonotype has at least ten counts. The chain has TRBV15 and TRBJ1-5; D may be TRBD1 (5 bases). The TCR sequence derives from a man younger than 35 who received the YFV17D yellow fever vaccine. The sample in question was CD8+ T cells not binding an NS4B(214-222) dextramer, sorted from PBMCs, obtained 45 days after the first yellow fever vaccination. CDR3 residues: CATSRVGRGQPQHF. CDR3 DNA: TGTGCCACCAGCAGAGTGGGGCGGGGTCAGCCCCAGCATTTT.